The 14 T cell receptor beta chains below were found in one sample sequenced in a study of T-cell memory formation after mild COVID-19 (dated by TCRdb to 2020 to 2023). The method was 5' RACE. The sequencing machine was an Illumina NovaSeq 6000. Clones were called with MiXCR by TCRdb after fastp trimmed the public reads at Q25, and only in-frame beta chains were retained. Merged by CDR3 protein, the rows form single entries marked with the most common genes and DNA. Across this sample there are 200,000 to 250,000 distinct CDR3 sequences, with over 9% seen only once. In total, the top ten clones hold 3.5% to 4% of the sample. The source material was PBMCs or a T cell subset sorted from them (not recorded which). The receptors shown here come from a man in his late teens or twenties who had mild COVID-19 (a few samples of this study predate the infection). The sample titles of this study are shuffled in the database, so cell type and time point are left out; the donor was told from shared clones.

This clonotype showed up just a few times. This chain links TRBV25-1 with TRBJ2-3; D may match TRBD1 or TRBD2 (6 bases each). Germline-derived CDR1 and CDR2 are MGHDK and SYGVNS. V lost 5 bases and J lost 3, with 18 bases in between. This CDR3 has 16 residues. CDR3 sequence reads: CASSRWGARGTDTQYF. CDR3 DNA sequence: TGTGCCAGCAGTCGGTGGGGGGCGCGGGGAACAGATACGCAGTATTTT.

V and J are TRBV12-3 or TRBV12-4 and TRBJ1-1; unclear D gene. This CDR3 is built from 12 residues. V was trimmed by 4 bases and J by 3 bases, leaving 6 bases between them. This CDR3 reads CASSWSDTEAFF. The CDR3 DNA sequence: TGTGCCAGCAGTTGGTCGGACACTGAAGCTTTCTTT.

The rearrangement uses TRBV9 and TRBJ1-1; no definite D call. CDR1 is SGDLS, CDR2 YYNGEE, per germline. V shed 2 bases and J shed 5 bases, with 10 bases lying between them. The CDR3 consists of 13 residues. In DNA form, the CDR3 reads TGTGCCAGCAGCGTTATCGGGGTGACTGAAGCTTTCTTT. It translates to CASSVIGVTEAFF.

The V call is TRBV4-3, the J call TRBJ2-5, with D unclear. Trimming cost V 4 bases and J 4 bases, with 10 bases left between them. CDR1 LGHNA and CDR2 YSLEER come from the germline V gene. There are 13 residues in the CDR3. This CDR3 is CASSRTLGETQYF. The DNA for the CDR3 is TGCGCCAGCAGCCGGACGCTTGGAGAGACCCAGTACTTC.

Ten or more counts support this clonotype. This sequence joins TRBV18 and TRBJ1-2, with 7 bases fitting TRBD1. After removal of 4 bases from V and 2 bases from J, the junction contained 1 base not matched to a gene. The length of the CDR3 is 13 residues. The germline gives CDR1 KGHSH, CDR2 LQKENI. The CDR3 region has the DNA TGTGCCAGCTCACAGGACAGGAACTATGGCTACACCTTC. Protein sequence: CASSQDRNYGYTF. The variable domain in full, completed from reference TRBV18 and TRBJ1-2, reads NAGVMQNPRHLVRRRGQEARLRCSPMKGHSHVYWYRQLPEEGLKFMVYLQKENIIDESGMPKERFSAEFPKEGPSILRIQQVVRGDSAAYFCASSQDRNYGYTFGSGTRLTVV.

V is TRBV12-2 and J is TRBJ2-3; the D call TRBD2 from the table was never checked on the DNA. TRBV12-2 is a pseudogene locus. This CDR3 region has 16 residues. The CDR3 region is CASRTQRASGGDTQYF. The CDR3 bases are TGTGCAAGTCGCACTCAAAGGGCTAGCGGGGGAGATACGCAGTATTTT.

Comments on this clonotype: This may be a read error, as it is one base from a much larger clone. The rearrangement links TRBV4-3 to TRBJ2-3; D not resolved. CDR1 is LGHNA and CDR2 is YSLEER in the germline V gene. The CDR3 totals 14 residues. CDR3 DNA: TGCGCCAGCAGCCAAGACAGCAGCACAGATGCGCAGTATTTT. Its protein is CASSQDSSTDAQYF.

This clonotype appeared a few times. The chain combines TRBV6-1 with TRBJ2-5; 8 nucleotides line up with TRBD2. V shed 7 bases and J 2 bases; nucleotides not matched to a gene: 3. The V gene's germline CDR1 is MNHNS and CDR2 SASEGT. The CDR3 is made up of 13 amino acids. The CDR3: CASTLAGQETQYF. The CDR3 nucleotides read TGTGCCAGCACGTTAGCGGGACAAGAGACCCAGTACTTC.

The J gene is TRBJ1-6, the V gene TRBV10-3, with D unclear. The CDR3 contains 15 residues. From germline, CDR1 is ENHRY and CDR2 SYGVKD. V lost 6 bases and J 6 bases, leaving 15 bases between the germline ends. CDR3 in amino acids: CAIRTSEHTNSPLHF. As DNA, the CDR3 is TGTGCCATCAGAACCTCGGAACATACTAATTCACCCCTCCACTTT.

Only a few counts were recorded for this clonotype. The gene calls are TRBV7-2 and TRBJ2-1; 9 bases are a match to TRBD1. Trimming removed 5 bases from V and 6 bases from J; junction bases left unmatched: 8. This CDR3 spans 15 amino acids. CDR1 is SGHTA, CDR2 FQGNSA, per germline. CDR3 loop: CASSRDRDRANEQFF. The CDR3 DNA reads as TGTGCCAGCAGCCGTGACCGGGACAGGGCCAATGAGCAGTTCTTC.

This clonotype turned up a few times. This chain uses TRBV4-1 with TRBJ2-3, with TRBD1 matching over 7 bases. The CDR3 has 17 residues. V lost 7 bases, J lost 0 bases, and 13 bases stayed unmatched. Germline V lookup: CDR1 MGHRA, CDR2 YSYEKL. The CDR3 sequence: CASISGVGGPSTDTQYF. DNA of the CDR3: TGCGCCAGCATTTCGGGTGTAGGGGGCCCGAGCACAGATACGCAGTATTTT.

V is TRBV5-1 and J is TRBJ2-6; 8 bases map to TRBD1. The CDR3 is 17 amino acids. Germline-derived CDR1 and CDR2 are SGHRS and YFSETQ. V lost 4 bases to trimming and J lost 3 bases; unmatched junction nucleotides: 9. The CDR3 nucleotides read TGCGCCAGCAGCCTAGGGACGGACAGGGTTGGGGCCAACGTCCTGACTTTC. Protein sequence: CASSLGTDRVGANVLTF.

This clonotype was counted between two and nine times. The rearrangement uses TRBV5-1 and TRBJ1-1; D is perhaps TRBD1 (6 bases). V lost 4 bases and J lost 4, with 20 bases in between. Per germline, CDR1 SGHRS and CDR2 YFSETQ. This CDR3 spans 16 amino acids. The CDR3: CASSPNVAGAVTEAFF. The CDR3 DNA reads as TGCGCCAGCAGCCCGAACGTGGCAGGGGCTGTCACTGAAGCTTTCTTT.

The rearrangement uses TRBV6-2 or TRBV6-3 and TRBJ2-5; 7 bases map to TRBD1. The CDR3 is 16 amino acids. V dropped 9 bases and J dropped 3; count of bases not matched to a gene: 16. Germline V gene data show CDR1 as MNHEY and CDR2 as SVGEGT. The CDR3 bases are TGTGCCAGGCAAAAGATGGGAGATGGGACAGAAGAGACCCAGTACTTC. The encoded protein is CARQKMGDGTEETQYF.